Below, 32 T cell receptor beta chains from the same sample are listed, as sequenced in a study of patients and donors after allogeneic stem cell transplantation. TCRdb itself ran the RT-PCR reads through MiXCR, one entry per CDR3 protein. Counted here are 920,000 or so distinct CDR3 sequences, approximately 18% occurring once; the ten biggest clones make up under 6.5%. The sample was blood, either unsorted or a sorted T cell fraction (not recorded which). The receptors originated from a human donor who was either an allogeneic HSCT recipient or a stem cell or donor lymphocyte infusion donor (not recorded which). It is not recorded whose cells these are; they may come from a transplant donor.

The chain is built from TRBV12-3 or TRBV12-4 and TRBJ2-3; D is uncertain. The V gene lost 7 bases and the J gene lost 5 bases, with 19 bases spanning the gap. There are 15 residues in the CDR3. CDR3 in amino acids: CASKDSTSGRDTQYF. CDR3 DNA: TGTGCCAGCAAAGATAGCACCTCCGGCAGAGATACGCAGTATTTT.

V gene TRBV5-5 combines with J gene TRBJ1-2; TRBD1 matches 10 bases. After removal of 4 bases from V and 7 bases from J, the junction contained 13 bases not matched to a gene. The CDR3 is 16 residues long. Looked up from germline, CDR1 is SGHKS and CDR2 is YYEKEE (reference sequence). CDR3 coding DNA: TGTGCCAGCAGCCAATTCGCCGGACAGGGGGGCCCTGGCTACACCTTC. Translating it yields CASSQFAGQGGPGYTF.

This chain uses TRBV7-3 with TRBJ1-1; D might be TRBD1 (5 bases). The CDR3 has 14 amino acids. V was pared by 1 base and J by 4 bases, with 10 bases between. CDR1 SGHTA and CDR2 FQGTGA come from the germline V gene. This CDR3 is CASSLRGDGTEAFF. CDR3 DNA sequence: TGTGCCAGCAGCTTAAGGGGGGACGGCACTGAAGCTTTCTTT.

This clonotype turned up a few times. Germline and junction disagree at one end, which may indicate a read error. The rearrangement joins TRBV7-7 to TRBJ2-3; D may be TRBD1 or TRBD2 (6 bases each). The CDR3 spans 14 residues. Germline CDR1 and CDR2: SSHAT and FNYEAQ (reference sequence). This CDR3 reads CASSLGGQADTQYF. The CDR3 DNA reads TGTGCTAGCAGCTTAGGGGGGCAGGCAGATACGCAGTATTTT. The full variable domain, completed using reference TRBV7-7 and TRBJ2-3, is GAGVSQSPRYKVTKRGQDVTLRCDPISSHATLYWYQQALGQGPEFLTYFNYEAQPDKSGLPSDRFSAERPEGSISTLTIQRTEQRDSAMYRCASSLGGQADTQYFGPGTRLTVL.

V usage is TRBV6-5 and J usage is TRBJ1-5, with 9 bases that match TRBD1. The CDR3 consists of 14 residues. Germline CDR1 reads MNHEY; CDR2 reads SVGAGI. V dropped 6 bases and J dropped 5; count of bases not matched to a gene: 5. CDR3 sequence (DNA): TGTGCCAGCAGCTACAGGGGGCCGGATCAGCCCCAGCATTTT. Protein: CASSYRGPDQPQHF.

This chain uses TRBV6-5 with TRBJ2-1; 12 bases map to TRBD2. CDR1 MNHEY and CDR2 SVGAGI come from the germline V gene. CDR3 length: 18 amino acids. Losses at the gene ends were 0 bases for V and 6 bases for J; bases not matched to a gene: 9. In DNA form, the CDR3 reads TGTGCCAGCAGTTACTCGATCCTCCTAGCGGGAGGGCGCAATGAGCAGTTCTTC. Translation gives CASSYSILLAGGRNEQFF.

The V gene is TRBV15, the J gene TRBJ1-2; tentative D call: TRBD1 (5 bases). V shed 0 bases and J shed 7 bases, with 12 bases lying between them. CDR1 and CDR2 from the germline V gene are LNHNV and YYDKDF (reference sequence). The CDR3 is 14 residues long. The DNA for the CDR3 is TGTGCCACCAGCAGAGATCCCGGTAGGGGTGGCTACACCTTC. This gives the protein CATSRDPGRGGYTF.

V and J are TRBV6-1 and TRBJ1-1, with D possibly being TRBD1 (6 bases). V lost 6 bases and J lost 5, with 13 bases in between. Germline CDR1 and CDR2: MNHNS and SASEGT. This CDR3 has 13 amino acids. The CDR3 loop reads CASRRHRETEAFF. In nucleotides, the CDR3 is TGTGCCAGCAGGCGACACAGGGAAACTGAAGCTTTCTTT.

This clonotype was counted only a few times. The chain joins TRBV20-1 to TRBJ2-7; 8 positions match TRBD1. Trimming at V came to 1 base and at J to 4 bases, leaving 9 bases not matched to a gene. The CDR3 runs to 15 residues. The germline CDR1 and CDR2 sequences are DFQATT and SNEGSKA (reference sequence). In nucleotides, the CDR3 is TGCAGTGCTAGAGGGCTTAGGACAGGGAATTACGAGCAGTACTTC. Amino acid sequence: CSARGLRTGNYEQYF.

This clonotype showed up many times. The chain is built from TRBV27 and TRBJ2-3; no firm D call. The V gene lost 5 bases and the J gene lost 2 bases, with 11 bases spanning the gap. The CDR3 has 14 residues. Germline values: CDR1 MNHEY, CDR2 SMNVEV (reference sequence). Here the CDR3 DNA reads TGTGCCAGCAGTGGATTGGATCTCACAGATACGCAGTATTTT. Amino acid sequence: CASSGLDLTDTQYF.

This clonotype was seen more than once but under ten times. The chain joins TRBV4-3 to TRBJ2-3; D gene uncertain. The CDR3 has 14 amino acids. Trimming took 0 bases from V and 7 from J, leaving 11 bases between them. Germline-derived CDR1 and CDR2 are LGHNA and YSLEER. CDR3 bases: TGCGCCAGCAGCCAAGAAGGGTATGGGAATACGCAGTATTTT. Translating it yields CASSQEGYGNTQYF.

The chain employs TRBV7-4 and TRBJ2-4; D is unresolved. The CDR3 is 18 amino acids. Between the trimmed V and J ends, which lost 5 bases and 0 bases, there was a span of 20 bases. The germline V gene has CDR1 SGHVT and CDR2 SQSDAQ. For the CDR3, the DNA is TGTGCCAGCAGCCCCTGGCGTAATATATTGGTAGCCAAAAACATTCAGTACTTC. Translation: CASSPWRNILVAKNIQYF.

The V and J genes are TRBV12-3 or TRBV12-4 and TRBJ1-1; D call uncertain. The CDR3 is 13 amino acids. Trimming shortened V by 3 bases and J by 8 bases, and 13 bases separated the two germline ends. The DNA for the CDR3 is TGTGCCAGCAGTTTGCTGGCCGCGGTGGAAGCTTTCTTT. Translating gives CASSLLAAVEAFF.

This clonotype appeared many times. This chain links TRBV20-1 with TRBJ2-3; D possibly corresponds to TRBD2 (6 bases). Germline CDR1 DFQATT, CDR2 SNEGSKA (reference sequence). V dropped 0 bases and J dropped 3 bases, with 10 bases sitting between them. The length of the CDR3 is 14 residues. The CDR3 loop is CSARDGRGTDTQYF. CDR3 DNA: TGCAGTGCTAGAGACGGGAGAGGAACAGATACGCAGTATTTT.

This clonotype was observed a handful of times. This chain joins TRBV20-1 and TRBJ2-7, with D perhaps matching TRBD1 (7 bases). Germline CDR1 and CDR2: DFQATT and SNEGSKA (reference sequence). This CDR3 is built from 13 residues. Deletions cut 6 bases from V and 6 bases from J, with 18 bases between. In DNA form, the CDR3 reads TGCAGTGCCAGAAAGGGGGCGGAGGGCGAGCAGTACTTC. Encoded protein: CSARKGAEGEQYF.

The chain combines TRBV6-2 or TRBV6-3 with TRBJ1-5; D is ambiguous. Trimming removed 2 bases at V and 7 bases at J, with 12 bases between. The CDR3 spans 14 residues. The germline gives CDR1 MNHEY, CDR2 SVGEGT. CDR3 DNA sequence: TGTGCCAGCAGTTACGGCGGGGTGGGGCAGCCCCAGCATTTT. This codes for CASSYGGVGQPQHF.

The J gene is TRBJ2-7, the V gene TRBV9; 8 nucleotides line up with TRBD1. Germline lookup yields CDR1 SGDLS and CDR2 YYNGEE. The trim removed 4 bases at V and 5 bases at J, leaving 2 bases unmatched. The CDR3 loop spans 12 amino acids. The CDR3 region is CASSKQGDEQYF. The DNA for the CDR3 is TGTGCCAGCAGCAAACAGGGGGACGAGCAGTACTTC.

This clonotype came up many times. The chain combines TRBV10-3 with TRBJ1-3; D unclear. CDR3 length equals 14 residues. The germline CDR1 and CDR2 sequences are ENHRY and SYGVKD. With 4 bases removed from V and 0 bases from J, the gap between germline ends came to 7 bases. CDR3 DNA: TGTGCCATCAGTGGGGTCGGCTCTGGAAACACCATATATTTT. Translated, it gives CAISGVGSGNTIYF.

The chain recombines TRBV5-1 with TRBJ2-7; 9 nucleotides line up with TRBD1. The CDR3 length is 14 residues. Germline V gene lookup returns CDR1 SGHRS and CDR2 YFSETQ. J was trimmed by 2 bases and V by 3 bases; bases with no gene match: 3. The CDR3 DNA is TGCGCCAGCAGCTGGACAGGGGCAACCTACGAGCAGTACTTC. Its protein is CASSWTGATYEQYF.

The chain uses TRBV5-1 and TRBJ2-1; TRBD2 agrees at 7 bases. The germline V gene has CDR1 SGHRS and CDR2 YFSETQ. This CDR3 contains 14 residues. V trimming: 7 bases; J trimming: 3 bases; junction bases outside the gene matches: 7. Here the CDR3 reads CASSGLDHYNEQFF. The CDR3 DNA reads TGCGCCAGCTCAGGACTAGACCACTACAATGAGCAGTTCTTC.

The chain links TRBV4-3 to TRBJ1-3, with no clear D. This CDR3 region has 16 residues. Trimming removed 4 bases from V and 4 bases from J, with 17 bases in between. The germline V gene has CDR1 LGHNA and CDR2 YSLEER. The CDR3 sequence is CASSPGRVLGGNTIYF. In DNA, the CDR3 is TGCGCCAGCAGCCCCGGACGGGTCCTGGGCGGAAACACCATATATTTT.

A few counts support this clonotype. This chain uses TRBV4-1 with TRBJ1-1; D not resolved. Trimming stripped 4 bases from V and 7 bases from J, with 13 bases between. The CDR3 length is 13 residues. CDR1 and CDR2 (germline): MGHRA, YSYEKL. CDR3 amino acids: CASSLGGRDEAFF. The CDR3 nucleotides are TGCGCCAGCAGCCTCGGAGGGAGGGATGAAGCTTTCTTT.

The chain couples TRBV28 to TRBJ2-5, with TRBD2 matching 12 bases. Per germline, CDR1 MDHEN and CDR2 SYDVKM. Trimming took 6 bases from V and 5 from J; bases not matched to a gene: 10. CDR3 length: 16 residues. CDR3 nucleotide sequence: TGTGCCAGCAGAGATAATCTAGCGGGAGGGCCGGAGACCCAGTACTTC. This gives the protein CASRDNLAGGPETQYF.

This rearrangement joins TRBV6-5 to TRBJ1-4; D gene unclear. Germline CDR1 is MNHEY and CDR2 is SVGAGI. CDR3 length: 14 residues. Trimming removed 2 bases at V and 6 bases at J, with 10 bases between. The CDR3 region is CASSYTVGDEKLFF. DNA of the CDR3: TGTGCCAGCAGTTACACAGTCGGGGATGAAAAACTGTTTTTT.

At least ten counts were recorded for this clonotype. The chain joins TRBV10-3 to TRBJ2-3; possibly TRBD2 for D (5 bases). CDR1 and CDR2 from the germline V gene are ENHRY and SYGVKD. V was clipped by 4 bases and J by 0 bases, with 8 bases between them. The CDR3 is made up of 14 amino acids. The CDR3 DNA follows: TGTGCCATCAGTGTTGGCGGGAGCACAGATACGCAGTATTTT. This gives the protein CAISVGGSTDTQYF.

This clonotype was seen a few times. J is TRBJ1-6 and V is TRBV4-2; 9 bases map to TRBD1. Germline CDR1 is LGHNA and CDR2 is YNFKEQ. Unmatched junction bases numbered 4, after V lost 1 base and J lost 6 bases. The CDR3 has 16 residues. The CDR3 is CASSQVPGQGNSPLHF. The CDR3 DNA is TGTGCCAGCAGCCAAGTGCCGGGACAGGGTAATTCACCCCTCCACTTT.

A few counts support this clonotype. This chain uses TRBV9 with TRBJ2-1; TRBD1 is a possible D gene (6 bases). The V gene lost 3 bases and the J gene lost 11 bases, with 15 bases spanning the gap. Germline-derived CDR1 and CDR2 are SGDLS and YYNGEE. This CDR3 is built from 13 residues. CDR3 sequence (DNA): TGTGCCAGCAGCGCCGGGACAAGGGATAAGCAGTTCTTC. Translating gives CASSAGTRDKQFF.

In this sample, this clonotype turned up a few times. In DNA, the CDR3 is TGCAGCGTAGTAGGGGGGGGGCCCGGAACCGGGGAGCTGTTTTTT. Translation: CSVVGGGPGTGELFF. The V gene is TRBV29-1, the J gene TRBJ2-2; D might be TRBD2 (7 bases). Germline V CDR1 and CDR2: SQVTM, ANQGSEA. The CDR3 covers 15 residues. Trimming took off 6 bases at V and 5 bases at J, with 19 bases between the two ends.

This clonotype showed up just a few times. This rearrangement joins TRBV7-8 to TRBJ2-3, with D possibly called TRBD1 or TRBD2 (6 bases each). This CDR3 region has 13 residues. The ends were cut back, 4 bases at V and 8 bases at J, with 13 bases in the middle. CDR1 and CDR2 (germline): SGHVS, FQNEAQ. This CDR3 reads CASSSEGGITQYF. For the CDR3, the DNA is TGTGCCAGCAGCTCGGAAGGGGGGATTACGCAGTATTTT.

This clonotype was seen a handful of times. In DNA form, the CDR3 reads TGTGCCAGCAGTTACGCGATAGCGGTGGGGACAGATACGCAGTATTTT. It yields the protein CASSYAIAVGTDTQYF. The V call is TRBV6-2 or TRBV6-3, the J call TRBJ2-3; TRBD2 is a possible D gene (6 bases). CDR1 and CDR2 (germline): MNHEY, SVGEGT. Trimming left V 2 bases short and J 3 bases short, with 15 bases between. This CDR3 comprises 16 residues.

The V call is TRBV5-1, the J call TRBJ2-7, with D perhaps matching TRBD1 (6 bases). Trimming removed 0 bases at V and 0 bases at J, with 13 bases between. This CDR3 has 16 residues. The germline V gene encodes CDR1 SGHRS and CDR2 YFSETQ. The CDR3: CASSLAADSRSYEQYF. The CDR3, as DNA: TGCGCCAGCAGCTTGGCGGCGGACAGCCGCTCCTACGAGCAGTACTTC.

The gene calls are TRBV20-1 and TRBJ2-2; 9 bases are shared with TRBD1. The V gene end was trimmed by 6 bases and the J gene end by 2 bases; junction bases not matched to a gene: 4. This CDR3 has 14 residues. Germline values: CDR1 DFQATT, CDR2 SNEGSKA (reference sequence). CDR3: CSAGQGTNTGELFF. CDR3 DNA sequence: TGCAGTGCGGGACAGGGAACAAACACCGGGGAGCTGTTTTTT.